This TCR beta chain originates from a study of tumor-infiltrating lymphocytes in primary liver carcinoma. General observations from the study: Representation across all five tumor regions was limited to only about 7-25% of top clones.

Per germline, CDR1 SQVTM and CDR2 ANQGSEA. Trimming removed 6 bases from V and 0 bases from J, with 17 bases in between. This CDR3 spans 15 amino acids. For each extraction, RNA and DNA were obtained together from about 19-30 mg of unsorted bulk tissue. Making TCR beta cDNA involved 400 to 600 ng total RNA and a constant-region primer. Slightly modified ARM-PCR with three nested multiplex PCR rounds yielded TCR beta libraries. Rounds one and two of PCR, each of approximately 11 cycles, were primed with TRBV1-TRBV30 forward primers and a C-beta reverse primer. A single record per CDR3 protein comes from TCRdb applying MiXCR to the multiplex PCR reads. The table lists some 94,000 distinct CDR3 sequences, about 70% of them singletons. This clonotype was recorded a few times. Its antigen is as yet unknown.

This sequence was found in an older woman with primary liver carcinoma and hepatitis B virus infection. The V call is TRBV29-1, the J call TRBJ1-1, with D possibly TRBD1 on 5 matching bases. Sequenced sample: liver tumor tissue from sampling region 5. This sample's subset: tumor region T5, tumor centre. CDR3 in amino acids: CSVAPGWGMNTEAFF. The DNA of the CDR3 is TGCAGCGTCGCCCCTGGGTGGGGGATGAACACTGAAGCTTTCTTT.